What follows are 14 T cell receptor beta chains derived from one specimen sequenced in a study of T cells after yellow fever vaccination. One entry per CDR3 protein results from TCRdb running MiXCR on the 5' RACE reads. The sample carries nearly 550,000 distinct CDR3 sequences, around 21% recorded once. The sequenced sample was PBMCs, obtained 15 days after the yellow fever booster vaccination. Every receptor here comes from a man aged 25 to 40 who received the YFV17D yellow fever vaccine.

The chain couples TRBV20-1 to TRBJ2-3; 7 bases are a match to TRBD1. In germline, CDR1 is DFQATT, CDR2 SNEGSKA (reference sequence). Trimming removed 1 base from V and 4 bases from J; junction bases left unmatched: 5. The length of the CDR3 is 14 residues. The DNA of the CDR3 is TGCAGTGCTAGAGGGAACAGGGGTTCAGATACGCAGTATTTT. This sequence encodes CSARGNRGSDTQYF.

The J gene is TRBJ2-3, the V gene TRBV20-1, with a tentative D call TRBD2 (6 bases). This CDR3 is built from 13 residues. Trimming shortened V by 5 bases and J by 5 bases, and 14 bases separated the two germline ends. The germline V gene has CDR1 DFQATT and CDR2 SNEGSKA (reference sequence). CDR3 in DNA: TGCAGTGCTCTCCCCCCGGGGGTAGATACGCAGTATTTT. Translated, it gives CSALPPGVDTQYF.

This clonotype was recorded only once. The genes are TRBV6-1 and TRBJ2-3; 7 bases match TRBD2. Germline loops: CDR1 MNHNS, CDR2 SASEGT. This CDR3 comprises 15 residues. The V segment lost 6 bases and the J segment 2 bases; nucleotides outside the gene matches: 8. The CDR3 is CASRSQRELTDTQYF. Here the CDR3 DNA reads TGTGCCAGCAGATCCCAGCGGGAACTCACAGATACGCAGTATTTT.

The chain uses TRBV5-6 and TRBJ2-3; 7 bases are a match to TRBD2. Germline CDR1 is SGHDT and CDR2 is YYEEEE. After removal of 2 bases from V and 0 bases from J, the junction contained 6 bases not matched to a gene. The CDR3 has 16 amino acids. The CDR3 protein is CASSFPQAGSTDTQYF. CDR3 nucleotides: TGTGCCAGCAGCTTCCCACAAGCGGGAAGCACAGATACGCAGTATTTT. Full variable domain (remainder filled in from reference TRBV5-6 and TRBJ2-3): DAGVTQSPTHLIKTRGQQVTLRCSPKSGHDTVSWYQQALGQGPQFIFQYYEEEERQRGNFPDRFSGHQFPNYSSELNVNALLLGDSALYLCASSFPQAGSTDTQYFGPGTRLTVL.

This clonotype has ten or more counts. The V gene is TRBV6-5, the J gene TRBJ2-5; 11 nucleotides match TRBD2. The CDR3 has 15 residues. Germline assignment: CDR1 MNHEY and CDR2 SVGAGI. The ends lost 6 bases at V and 5 bases at J; junction bases unmatched: 8. The CDR3 region has the DNA TGTGCCAGCAGCCTACTAGCGGGAGTACGTGAGACCCAGTACTTC. It translates to CASSLLAGVRETQYF.

This clonotype was picked up a small number of times. The rearrangement uses TRBV20-1 and TRBJ1-2; D gene unclear. Germline V gives CDR1 DFQATT, CDR2 SNEGSKA (reference sequence). CDR3 length: 14 residues. Trimming shortened V by 3 bases and J by 7 bases, and 18 bases separated the two germline ends. CDR3 bases: TGCAGTGCTAGTTGGGGTTCGGGGATCACTGGCTACACCTTC. Translated, it gives CSASWGSGITGYTF.

Only a few counts were recorded for this clonotype. V usage is TRBV5-6 and J usage is TRBJ2-2; a weak D match, TRBD2 (6 bases). V lost 7 bases and J 5 bases, leaving 18 bases between the germline ends. Germline CDR1 is SGHDT and CDR2 is YYEEEE. The CDR3 consists of 15 residues. The CDR3 reads CASPDTGEVTGELFF. The CDR3 coding sequence is TGTGCCAGCCCTGATACGGGAGAGGTAACCGGGGAGCTGTTTTTT.

The rearrangement links TRBV10-3 to TRBJ1-2, with D possibly matching TRBD1 (6 bases). The CDR3 loop spans 13 amino acids. The V end lost 3 bases, the J end lost 2 bases, and 7 bases lay between the germline ends. Per the germline V gene, CDR1 is ENHRY and CDR2 is SYGVKD. In DNA, the CDR3 is TGTGCCATCAGTGAAACAGGGAACTATGGCTACACCTTC. Translated: CAISETGNYGYTF.

The genes are TRBV7-6 and TRBJ2-7, with 10 bases that match TRBD1. Germline CDR1 reads SGHVS; CDR2 reads FNYEAQ. The CDR3 has 14 amino acids. Trimming took 3 bases from V and 4 from J; bases not matched to a gene: 3. Written as DNA, the CDR3 is TGTGCCAGCAGCTTCCGGGACAGGGGTTACGAGCAGTACTTC. This codes for CASSFRDRGYEQYF.

The CDR3 nucleotides read TGCAGCGTTGAAGGGGGAACTAGCGGGACCTACGAGCAGTACTTC. Translation: CSVEGGTSGTYEQYF. This chain uses TRBV29-1 with TRBJ2-7, with TRBD2 matching 10 bases. In germline, CDR1 is SQVTM, CDR2 ANQGSEA. V trimming: 1 base; J trimming: 2 bases; junction bases outside the gene matches: 5. The CDR3 length is 15 residues.

Only a few counts were recorded for this clonotype. The J gene is TRBJ2-7, the V gene TRBV5-1; TRBD2 aligns across 14 bases. V was pared by 3 bases and J by 1 base, with 9 bases of the junction left unmatched. CDR1 and CDR2 from the germline V gene are SGHRS and YFSETQ. The CDR3 totals 18 residues. The CDR3 nucleotides read TGCGCCAGCAGCTCCCTATCCCGACTAGCGGGAGGGTCCTACGAGCAGTACTTC. Translation gives CASSSLSRLAGGSYEQYF. Drawing the rest from reference TRBV5-1 and TRBJ2-7, the complete variable domain is KAGVTQTPRYLIKTRGQQVTLSCSPISGHRSVSWYQQTPGQGLQFLFEYFSETQRNKGNFPGRFSGRQFSNSRSEMNVSTLELGDSALYLCASSSLSRLAGGSYEQYFGPGTRLTVT.

The rearrangement joins TRBV29-1 to TRBJ2-1; D possibly uses TRBD1 or TRBD2 (5 bases each). With 0 bases removed from V and 5 bases from J, the gap between germline ends came to 8 bases. This CDR3 has 13 residues. The germline V gene has CDR1 SQVTM and CDR2 ANQGSEA. In DNA, the CDR3 is TGCAGCGTTGAAGACGGGGACCACAATGAGCAGTTCTTC. The encoded protein is CSVEDGDHNEQFF.

The chain carries TRBV3-1 and TRBJ2-5, with D possibly being TRBD1 or TRBD2 (5 bases each). Germline-derived CDR1 and CDR2 are LGHDT and YNNKEL (reference sequence). V was shortened by 2 bases and J by 5 bases, with 15 bases between the two germline ends. The CDR3 is made up of 15 amino acids. The CDR3 DNA sequence: TGTGCCAGCAGCCAACGGGACCGATCCTGGGAGACCCAGTACTTC. Its protein product is CASSQRDRSWETQYF.

The V call is TRBV10-3, the J call TRBJ2-7, with TRBD2 identical over 7 bases. Germline V gives CDR1 ENHRY, CDR2 SYGVKD. The CDR3 runs to 15 residues. The trim removed 0 bases at V and 9 bases at J, leaving 11 bases unmatched. DNA of the CDR3: TGTGCCATCAGTGAGTCGACTAGCATTAGTCAGGGGCAGTACTTC. Translation gives CAISESTSISQGQYF.